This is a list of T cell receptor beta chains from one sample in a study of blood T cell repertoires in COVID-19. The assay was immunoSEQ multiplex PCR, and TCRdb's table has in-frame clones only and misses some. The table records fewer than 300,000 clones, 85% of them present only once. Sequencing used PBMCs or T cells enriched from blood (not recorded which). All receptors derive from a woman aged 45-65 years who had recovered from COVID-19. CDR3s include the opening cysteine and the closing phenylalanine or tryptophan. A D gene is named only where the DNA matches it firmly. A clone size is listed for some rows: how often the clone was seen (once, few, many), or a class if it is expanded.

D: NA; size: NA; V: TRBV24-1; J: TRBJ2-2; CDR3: CATSDFVDNTGELFF; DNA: TGTGCCACCAGTGATTTTGTAGATAACACCGGGGAGCTGTTTTTT
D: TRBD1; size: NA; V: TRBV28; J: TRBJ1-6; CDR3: CASSLSTGVDNSPLHF; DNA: TGTGCCAGCAGTTTATCAACAGGGGTGGACAATTCACCCCTCCACTTT
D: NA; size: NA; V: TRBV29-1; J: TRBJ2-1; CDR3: CSVDGRTTTPNEQFF; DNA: TGCAGCGTTGATGGCCGGACAACCACTCCCAATGAGCAGTTCTTC
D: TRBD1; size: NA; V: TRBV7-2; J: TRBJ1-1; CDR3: CASSYRQGGGEAFF; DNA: TGTGCCAGCAGCTACCGACAGGGTGGGGGTGAAGCTTTCTTT
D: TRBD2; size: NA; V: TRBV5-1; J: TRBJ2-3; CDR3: CASSPRTSGGGYSTDTQYF; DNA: TGCGCCAGCAGCCCGCGGACTAGCGGGGGGGGATATAGCACAGATACGCAGTATTTT
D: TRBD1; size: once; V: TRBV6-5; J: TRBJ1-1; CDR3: CASRSQGPNTEAFF; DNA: TGTGCCAGCAGATCACAGGGGCCCAACACTGAAGCTTTCTTT
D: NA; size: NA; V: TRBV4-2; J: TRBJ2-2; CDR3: CASSQEGMGLSLLFF; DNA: TGTGCCAGCAGCCAAGAGGGTATGGGGCTCTCTTTGCTGTTTTTT
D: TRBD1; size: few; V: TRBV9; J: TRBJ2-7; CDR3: CASSSQGFTYEQYF; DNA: TGTGCCAGCAGCTCACAGGGGTTCACCTACGAGCAGTACTTC
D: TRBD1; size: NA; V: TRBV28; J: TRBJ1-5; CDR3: CASSSPGQLNQPQHF; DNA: TGTGCCAGCAGTTCCCCGGGACAGCTCAATCAGCCCCAGCATTTT
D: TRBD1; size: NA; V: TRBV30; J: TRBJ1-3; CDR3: CAWSVLGTGVGNTIYF; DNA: TGTGCCTGGAGTGTACTTGGGACAGGGGTAGGAAACACCATATATTTT
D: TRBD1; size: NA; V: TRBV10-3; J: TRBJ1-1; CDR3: CAISESLLGGAGTEAFF; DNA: TGTGCCATCAGTGAGTCCCTTCTAGGGGGCGCAGGAACTGAAGCTTTCTTT
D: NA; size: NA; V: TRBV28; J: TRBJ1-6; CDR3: CASRSLTGYHSPLHF; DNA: TGTGCCAGCAGATCACTTACAGGGTATCATTCACCCCTCCACTTT
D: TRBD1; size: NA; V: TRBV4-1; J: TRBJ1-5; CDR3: CASSQVTSGQGAGQPQHF; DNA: TGCGCCAGCAGCCAAGTAACCTCGGGACAGGGGGCGGGTCAGCCCCAGCATTTT
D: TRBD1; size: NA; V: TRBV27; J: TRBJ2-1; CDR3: CASTGQGAFNEQFF; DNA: TGTGCCAGCACAGGGCAGGGGGCCTTCAATGAGCAGTTCTTC
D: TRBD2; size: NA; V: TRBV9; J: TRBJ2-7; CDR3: CASSVDPGGIYEQYF; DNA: TGTGCCAGCAGCGTAGATCCGGGGGGGATCTACGAGCAGTACTTC
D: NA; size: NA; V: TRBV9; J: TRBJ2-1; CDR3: CASSVLALGGNEQFF; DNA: TGTGCCAGCAGCGTTCTAGCGCTGGGAGGCAATGAGCAGTTCTTC
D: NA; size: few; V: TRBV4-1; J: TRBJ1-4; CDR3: CASSQDEGREKLFF; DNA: TGCGCCAGCAGCCAAGATGAGGGGAGGGAAAAACTGTTTTTT
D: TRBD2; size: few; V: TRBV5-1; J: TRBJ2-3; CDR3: CASSLGIGSGGSDTQYF; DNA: TGCGCCAGCAGCTTGGGTATTGGTAGCGGGGGGTCAGATACGCAGTATTTT
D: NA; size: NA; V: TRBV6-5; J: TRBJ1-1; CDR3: CASSYREENTEAFF; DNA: TGTGCCAGCAGTTACAGGGAGGAGAACACTGAAGCTTTCTTT
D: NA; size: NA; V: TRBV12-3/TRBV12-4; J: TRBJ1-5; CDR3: CASSPRGGEPQHF; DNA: TGTGCCAGCAGCCCCCGTGGCGGGGAGCCCCAGCATTTT
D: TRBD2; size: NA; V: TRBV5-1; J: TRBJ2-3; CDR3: CASSLFPAGDRTDTQYF; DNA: TGCGCCAGCAGCTTGTTTCCAGCGGGGGATCGCACAGATACGCAGTATTTT
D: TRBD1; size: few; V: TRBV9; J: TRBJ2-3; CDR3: CASSVGGTGYGTDTQYF; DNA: TGTGCCAGCAGCGTAGGTGGGACAGGGTATGGCACAGATACGCAGTATTTT
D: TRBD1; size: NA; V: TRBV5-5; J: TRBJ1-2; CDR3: CASSLRGARTGSIGGYTF; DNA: TGTGCCAGCAGCTTGCGGGGGGCGAGGACAGGGTCGATAGGGGGCTACACCTTC
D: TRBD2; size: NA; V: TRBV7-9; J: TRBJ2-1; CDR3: CASSPAGGRSYNEQFF; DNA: TGTGCCAGCAGCCCGGCGGGAGGACGATCCTACAATGAGCAGTTCTTC